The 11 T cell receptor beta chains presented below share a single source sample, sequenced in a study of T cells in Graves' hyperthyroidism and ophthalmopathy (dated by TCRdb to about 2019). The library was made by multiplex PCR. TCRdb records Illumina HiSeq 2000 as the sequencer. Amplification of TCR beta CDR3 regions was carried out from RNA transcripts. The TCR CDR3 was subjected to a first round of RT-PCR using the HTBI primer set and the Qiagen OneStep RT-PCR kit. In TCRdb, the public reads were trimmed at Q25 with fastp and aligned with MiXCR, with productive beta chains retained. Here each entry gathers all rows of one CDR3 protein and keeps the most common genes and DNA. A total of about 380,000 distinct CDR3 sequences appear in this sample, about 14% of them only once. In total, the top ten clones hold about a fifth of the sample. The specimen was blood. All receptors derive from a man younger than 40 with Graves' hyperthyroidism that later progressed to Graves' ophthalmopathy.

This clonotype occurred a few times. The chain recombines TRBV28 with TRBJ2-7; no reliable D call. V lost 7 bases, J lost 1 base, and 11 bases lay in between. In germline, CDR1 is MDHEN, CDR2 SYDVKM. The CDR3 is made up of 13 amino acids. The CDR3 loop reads CASTTGLSYEQYF. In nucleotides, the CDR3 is TGTGCCAGCACCACGGGTCTATCCTACGAGCAGTACTTC. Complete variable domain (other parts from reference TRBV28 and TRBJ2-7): DVKVTQSSRYLVKRTGEKVFLECVQDMDHENMFWYRQDPGLGLRLIYFSYDVKMKEKGDIPEGYSVSREKKERFSLILESASTNQTSMYLCASTTGLSYEQYFGPGTRLTVT.

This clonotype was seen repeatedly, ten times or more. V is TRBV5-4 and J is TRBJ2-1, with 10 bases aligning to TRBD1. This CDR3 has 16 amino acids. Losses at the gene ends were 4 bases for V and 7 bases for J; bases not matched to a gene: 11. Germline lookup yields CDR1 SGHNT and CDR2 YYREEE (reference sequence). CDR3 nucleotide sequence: TGTGCCAGCAGCCCACGCCCGGACAGGGGGGGAAATGAGCAGTTCTTC. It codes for CASSPRPDRGGNEQFF.

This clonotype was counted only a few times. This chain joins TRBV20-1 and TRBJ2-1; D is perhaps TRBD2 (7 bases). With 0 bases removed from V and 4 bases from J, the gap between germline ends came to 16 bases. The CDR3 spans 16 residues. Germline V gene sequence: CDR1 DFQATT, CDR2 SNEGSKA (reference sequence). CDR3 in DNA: TGCAGTGCTAGAGATCTCTTTGCGGGGGCTTACAATGAGCAGTTCTTC. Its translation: CSARDLFAGAYNEQFF.

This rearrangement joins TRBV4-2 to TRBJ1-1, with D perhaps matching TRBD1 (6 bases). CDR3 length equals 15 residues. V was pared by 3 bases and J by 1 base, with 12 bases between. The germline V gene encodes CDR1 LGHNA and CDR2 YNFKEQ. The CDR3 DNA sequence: TGTGCCAGCAGCCATAACAGGGATTGGAACACTGAAGCTTTCTTT. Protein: CASSHNRDWNTEAFF.

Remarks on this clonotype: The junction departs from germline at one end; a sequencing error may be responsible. The CDR3 nucleotides read TGTGCCTGCAGCTCTTCTGTTCGGGAGCAGTTCTTC. It specifies CACSSSVREQFF. The V and J genes are TRBV6-2 or TRBV6-3 and TRBJ2-1; D remains ambiguous. CDR3 length: 12 amino acids. Germline CDR1 is MNHEY and CDR2 is SVGEGT.

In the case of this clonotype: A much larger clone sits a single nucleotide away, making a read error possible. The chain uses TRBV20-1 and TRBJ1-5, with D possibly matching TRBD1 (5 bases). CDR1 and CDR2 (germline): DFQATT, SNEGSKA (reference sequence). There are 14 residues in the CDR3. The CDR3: CGATQGLGDQPQHF. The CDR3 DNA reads TGCGGTGCTACTCAGGGTTTGGGTGATCAGCCCCAGCATTTT.

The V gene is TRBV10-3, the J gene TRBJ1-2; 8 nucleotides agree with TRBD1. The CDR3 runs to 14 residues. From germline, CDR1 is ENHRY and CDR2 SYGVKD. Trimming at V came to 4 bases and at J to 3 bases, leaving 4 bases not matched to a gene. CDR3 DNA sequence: TGTGCCATCAGTGGACAGGGGAGTGACTATGGCTACACCTTC. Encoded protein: CAISGQGSDYGYTF.

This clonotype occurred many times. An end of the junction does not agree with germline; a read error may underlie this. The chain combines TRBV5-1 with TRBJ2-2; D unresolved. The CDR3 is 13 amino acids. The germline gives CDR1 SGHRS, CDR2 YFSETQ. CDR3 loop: CASSLGYTGELFF. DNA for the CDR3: TGTGCCAGCAGCCTCGGCTACACCGGGGAGCTGTTTTTT.

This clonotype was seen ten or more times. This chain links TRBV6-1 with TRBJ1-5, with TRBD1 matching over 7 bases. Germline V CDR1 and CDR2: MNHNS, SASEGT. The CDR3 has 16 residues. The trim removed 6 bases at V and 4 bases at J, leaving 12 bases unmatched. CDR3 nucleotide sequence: TGTGCCAGCAGCTCCCACCGGGACAGCCGAAATCAGCCCCAGCATTTT. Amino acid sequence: CASSSHRDSRNQPQHF.

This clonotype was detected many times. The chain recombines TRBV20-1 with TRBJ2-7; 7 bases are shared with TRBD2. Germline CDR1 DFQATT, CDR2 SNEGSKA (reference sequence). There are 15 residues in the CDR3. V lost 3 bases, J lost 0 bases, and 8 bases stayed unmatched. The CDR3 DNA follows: TGCAGTGCTAGCTCCCGGCGGGGGAACTCCTACGAGCAGTACTTC. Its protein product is CSASSRRGNSYEQYF.

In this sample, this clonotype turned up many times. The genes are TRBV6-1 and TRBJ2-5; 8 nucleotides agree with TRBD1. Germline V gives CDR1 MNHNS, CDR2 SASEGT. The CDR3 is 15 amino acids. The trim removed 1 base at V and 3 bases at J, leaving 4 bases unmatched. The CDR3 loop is CASSEGTGREETQYF. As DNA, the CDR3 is TGTGCCAGCAGTGAAGGGACAGGGCGGGAAGAGACCCAGTACTTC.